What follows are 16 T cell receptor beta chains derived from one specimen sequenced in a study of CD8+ T cells in alopecia areata. Treatment specified: oral pan-JAK inhibitor, 5-10 mg twice daily. Reverse transcription of extracted RNA yielded cDNA, which provided the sequencing template. Here immunoSEQ multiplex PCR was the method, and the copy in TCRdb shows in-frame clones only, minus some. In the table there are some 190,000 clones, approximately 50% of which are singletons. Here the sequenced sample was CD8+ T cells sorted from blood, taken at week 52, from a patient treated with tofacitinib. These receptors originate from a human donor with alopecia areata.

This chain uses TRBV11-2 with TRBJ1-1, with D possibly matching TRBD1 (5 bases). V dropped 2 bases and J dropped 5 bases, with 12 bases sitting between them. Germline lookup yields CDR1 SGHAT and CDR2 FQNNGV. This CDR3 comprises 14 residues. CDR3 nucleotide sequence: TGTGCCAGCAGCTTAACGGGGCGCGGAACTGAAGCTTTCTTT. Its protein is CASSLTGRGTEAFF.

This clone has just a few counts. The chain employs TRBV5-6 and TRBJ1-2; D is uncertain. CDR1 is SGHDT, CDR2 YYEEEE, per germline. V lost 1 base and J lost 4, with 11 bases in between. This CDR3 is built from 14 residues. The CDR3 loop reads CASSLIDGRYGYTF. The CDR3 DNA reads as TGTGCCAGCAGCTTGATCGACGGACGCTATGGCTACACCTTC.

The chain carries TRBV11-2 and TRBJ2-7; 9 nucleotides line up with TRBD1. Germline loops: CDR1 SGHAT, CDR2 FQNNGV. The CDR3 covers 13 residues. The V segment lost 4 bases and the J segment 6 bases; nucleotides outside the gene matches: 4. The CDR3, as DNA: TGTGCCAGCAGCTGGACAGGGGCGACCGAGCAGTACTTC. Translating it yields CASSWTGATEQYF.

This clone came up a few times. This chain links TRBV5-1 with TRBJ2-5; D is unresolved. Germline V gene sequence: CDR1 SGHRS, CDR2 YFSETQ. The CDR3 consists of 10 residues. Trimming removed 5 bases from V and 4 bases from J, with 3 bases in between. DNA for the CDR3: TGCGCCAGCAGGGGAGAGACCCAGTACTTC. This encodes CASRGETQYF.

This clone was counted between two and nine times. The rearrangement uses TRBV29-1 and TRBJ2-5; maybe TRBD2 (6 bases). Germline-derived CDR1 and CDR2 are SQVTM and ANQGSEA. V was shortened by 7 bases and J by 2 bases, with 20 bases between the two germline ends. This CDR3 is 15 amino acids long. The CDR3 loop is CSASIRAAGQETQYF. The CDR3 coding sequence is TGCAGCGCTTCAATCCGTGCGGCGGGACAAGAGACCCAGTACTTC.

This chain joins TRBV30 and TRBJ2-5; either TRBD1 or TRBD2 may supply D (5 bases each). This CDR3 has 11 residues. CDR1 and CDR2 from the germline V gene are GTSNPN and SVGIG (reference sequence). The V and J ends lost 8 bases and 5 bases respectively, with 12 bases between them. The CDR3, as DNA: TGTGCCGGGGACCTTGGGGAGACCCAGTACTTC. Its translation is CAGDLGETQYF.

Here the CDR3 DNA reads TGCAGCGTTGAAGAAAGGCGGGGCGATAACTATGGCTACACCTTC. Translating gives CSVEERRGDNYGYTF. J is TRBJ1-2 and V is TRBV29-1, with D possibly matching TRBD1 (5 bases). Germline loops: CDR1 SQVTM, CDR2 ANQGSEA. The CDR3 runs to 15 residues. Trimming left V 0 bases short and J 1 base short, with 12 bases between.

V usage is TRBV6-1 and J usage is TRBJ1-2; no reliable D call. The length of the CDR3 is 12 residues. The ends were cut back, 2 bases at V and 6 bases at J, with 7 bases in the middle. From germline, CDR1 is MNHNS and CDR2 SASEGT. The CDR3 sequence is CASSEPGNGYTF. CDR3 nucleotides: TGTGCCAGCAGTGAACCGGGGAATGGCTACACCTTC.

This clone was seen only a few times. V and J are TRBV19 and TRBJ1-1; 8 bases agree with TRBD1. V was clipped by 3 bases and J by 1 base; unmatched bases: 1. The germline V gene encodes CDR1 LNHDA and CDR2 SQIVND (reference sequence). CDR3 length: 14 amino acids. For the CDR3, the DNA is TGTGCCAGTAGTATTGGACAGGGGAACACTGAAGCTTTCTTT. Its protein product is CASSIGQGNTEAFF. Drawing the rest from reference TRBV19 and TRBJ1-1, the complete variable domain is DGGITQSPKYLFRKEGQNVTLSCEQNLNHDAMYWYRQDPGQGLRLIYYSQIVNDFQKGDIAEGYSVSREKKESFPLTVTSAQKNPTAFYLCASSIGQGNTEAFFGQGTRLTVV.

This chain uses TRBV6-6 with TRBJ1-1, with a tentative D call TRBD1 (6 bases). Per the germline V gene, CDR1 is MNHNY and CDR2 is SVGAGI (reference sequence). The ends were cut back, 2 bases at V and 3 bases at J, with 16 bases in the middle. This CDR3 contains 16 residues. CDR3 DNA sequence: TGTGCCAGCAGTTACGACGTAACAGGGTCTTACACTGAAGCTTTCTTT. Translating gives CASSYDVTGSYTEAFF.

The chain combines TRBV5-6 with TRBJ2-7; maybe TRBD2 (5 bases). Germline lookup yields CDR1 SGHDT and CDR2 YYEEEE. This CDR3 is 15 amino acids long. The V gene lost 0 bases and the J gene lost 7 bases, with 17 bases spanning the gap. The DNA for the CDR3 is TGTGCCAGCAGCTTGGGGTTGCTAGCTCCGGGGGAGCAGTACTTC. It yields the protein CASSLGLLAPGEQYF. The complete variable domain, with remaining parts taken from reference TRBV5-6 and TRBJ2-7, reads DAGVTQSPTHLIKTRGQQVTLRCSPKSGHDTVSWYQQALGQGPQFIFQYYEEEERQRGNFPDRFSGHQFPNYSSELNVNALLLGDSALYLCASSLGLLAPGEQYFGPGTRLTVT.

The genes are TRBV27 and TRBJ2-7, with 8 bases identical to TRBD1. The ends lost 8 bases at V and 2 bases at J; junction bases unmatched: 8. This CDR3 comprises 14 residues. Per germline, CDR1 MNHEY and CDR2 SMNVEV (reference sequence). In nucleotides, the CDR3 is TGTGCCAGCCTGGGTACAGGGGGTCCCTACGAGCAGTACTTC. Translating gives CASLGTGGPYEQYF.

This clone was seen a few times. The chain combines TRBV7-6 with TRBJ1-4; D is ambiguous. Deletions cut 2 bases from V and 4 bases from J, with 8 bases between. The CDR3 has 14 amino acids. Germline V lookup: CDR1 SGHVS, CDR2 FNYEAQ. CDR3 bases: TGTGCCAGCAGCTTATGGGCAGATAATGAAAAACTGTTTTTT. Translation: CASSLWADNEKLFF.

V usage is TRBV7-2 and J usage is TRBJ2-7, with D possibly called TRBD1 or TRBD2 (5 bases each). Germline V CDR1 and CDR2: SGHTA, FQGNSA. The CDR3 totals 16 residues. The ends were cut back, 5 bases at V and 0 bases at J, with 17 bases in the middle. CDR3 nucleotides: TGTGCCAGCAGCCCTGCGTGGGACGTGAGCTCCTACGAGCAGTACTTC. It codes for CASSPAWDVSSYEQYF.

The chain uses TRBV2 and TRBJ2-5, with no clear D. The CDR3 totals 10 residues. Germline CDR1 is SNHLY and CDR2 is FYNNEI. V lost 8 bases and J 10 bases, leaving 11 bases between the germline ends. The CDR3: CASYRGVQYF. DNA of the CDR3: TGTGCCAGCTACCGAGGCGTCCAGTACTTC.

The chain uses TRBV7-3 and TRBJ1-5; D unresolved. V shed 2 bases and J shed 5 bases, with 19 bases lying between them. Germline CDR1 and CDR2: SGHTA and FQGTGA. This CDR3 spans 17 amino acids. CDR3 nucleotides: TGTGCCAGCAGCTTACGCCAAGCCGTTGGAGGGCATCAGCCCCAGCATTTT. Amino acid sequence: CASSLRQAVGGHQPQHF.